This T cell receptor (beta chain) was identified during a study of ipilimumab plus nivolumab after autologous stem cell transplantation. Sequencing was performed with immunoSEQ multiplex PCR; in TCRdb, only in-frame clones are kept and a portion is missing. The table lists 84,000 or so clones, more than 80% of them singletons. This CDR3 spans 17 amino acids. The germline CDR1 and CDR2 sequences are SGHTA and FQGNSA. J lost 4 bases, V lost 4 bases, and 9 bases had no gene match. Sample: PBMCs, taken in a trial of ipilimumab plus nivolumab as post-transplant consolidation. This TCR derives from a male donor with diffuse large B-cell lymphoma. The chain carries TRBV7-2 and TRBJ2-6, with 8 nucleotides matching TRBD1. The DNA for the CDR3 is TGTGCCAGCAGCTCCGCGAGACAGGGGTCCGGGGCCAACGTCCTGACTTTC. Amino acid sequence: CASSSARQGSGANVLTF.